This TCR beta chain was recovered during a study of blood T cell repertoires in COVID-19. Produced via immunoSEQ multiplex PCR; TCRdb's table is partial and in-frame only. Of tens of thousands of clones listed, 87% are singletons. The CDR3 extends over 15 amino acids. From germline, CDR1 is SGHVS and CDR2 FQNEAQ. The germline V and J ends were trimmed by 1 base and 3 bases, with 12 bases remaining between them. The TCR was taken from a woman in her sixties with COVID-19, enrolled during active disease. The V and J genes are TRBV7-8 and TRBJ1-2; D is possibly TRBD1 (6 bases). Source material: peripheral blood. The CDR3 reads CASSLGTALDYGYTF. In nucleotides, the CDR3 is TGTGCCAGCAGCTTAGGGACAGCCCTAGACTATGGCTACACCTTC.